Listed below are T cell receptor beta chains from one sample, sequenced in a study of CD8 T cells in Susac syndrome. TCRdb recomputed calls from the immunoSEQ multiplex PCR reads with MiXCR, one row per CDR3 protein. The sample carries some 190,000 distinct CDR3 sequences, just under 95% recorded once. The sample was CD4+ T cells from PBMCs. The receptors come from a human donor in good health. Each CDR3 is given with its conserved first and last residue. Each record gives: V gene, CDR3 protein.

v_gene: TRBV3-1; CDR3aa: CASSQEGALYNEQFF
v_gene: TRBV29-1; CDR3aa: CSVEGENTEAFF
v_gene: TRBV29-1; CDR3aa: CSVSGGGEQFF
v_gene: TRBV28; CDR3aa: CASSPLPGGYTF
v_gene: TRBV29-1; CDR3aa: CSVDRDRRTEAFF
v_gene: TRBV30; CDR3aa: CAWSFGTGVQPQHF
v_gene: TRBV24-1; CDR3aa: CATSDWLAGEEKTQYF
v_gene: TRBV15; CDR3aa: CATSRAGTNNEQFF
v_gene: TRBV7-9; CDR3aa: CASSPGNTQYF
v_gene: TRBV3-1; CDR3aa: CASSPRGDGGELFF
v_gene: TRBV7-6; CDR3aa: CASSDKDYPGETQYF
v_gene: TRBV30; CDR3aa: CAWSTSGGHEQFF
v_gene: TRBV28; CDR3aa: CASRTPTPGGTDTQYF
v_gene: TRBV20-1; CDR3aa: CSASIRLAGFQETQYF
v_gene: TRBV29-1; CDR3aa: CSVNRDRGEQYF
v_gene: TRBV3-1; CDR3aa: CASTYRAGEAFF
v_gene: TRBV30; CDR3aa: CAWSRDSTGYEQYF
v_gene: TRBV29-1; CDR3aa: CSVRLGVTSNEQFF
v_gene: TRBV7-9; CDR3aa: CASSFFGISGANVLTF
v_gene: TRBV25-1; CDR3aa: CASRRNSNTGELFF
v_gene: TRBV29-1; CDR3aa: CSVGAGGNQPQHF
v_gene: TRBV29-1; CDR3aa: CSVGTRGFNTEAFF
v_gene: TRBV9; CDR3aa: CASSASWAGETQYF
v_gene: TRBV20-1; CDR3aa: CSGGQPNYGYTF
v_gene: TRBV30; CDR3aa: CAWSYGLPSNQPQHF